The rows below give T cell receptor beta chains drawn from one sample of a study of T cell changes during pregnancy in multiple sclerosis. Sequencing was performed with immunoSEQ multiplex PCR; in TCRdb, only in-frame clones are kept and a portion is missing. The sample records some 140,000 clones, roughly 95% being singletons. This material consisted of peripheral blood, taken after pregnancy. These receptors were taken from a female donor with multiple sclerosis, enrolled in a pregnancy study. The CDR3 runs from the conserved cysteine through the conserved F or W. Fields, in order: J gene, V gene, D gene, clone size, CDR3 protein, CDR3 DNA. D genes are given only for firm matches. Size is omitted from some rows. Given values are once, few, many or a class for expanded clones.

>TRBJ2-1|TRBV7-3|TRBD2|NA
CASSYIAGGANEQFF
TGTGCCAGCAGCTACATAGCGGGAGGGGCAAATGAGCAGTTCTTC
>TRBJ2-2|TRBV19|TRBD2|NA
CASTRGAGELFF
TGTGCCAGTACCCGGGGGGCCGGGGAGCTGTTTTTT
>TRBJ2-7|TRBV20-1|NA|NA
CSARITVEQYF
TGCAGTGCTAGAATAACGGTGGAGCAGTACTTC
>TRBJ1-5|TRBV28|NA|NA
CASSLTDNQPQHF
TGTGCCAGCAGCCTAACAGATAATCAGCCCCAGCATTTT
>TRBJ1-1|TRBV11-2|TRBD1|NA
CASRSTGTAHEAFF
TGTGCCAGCAGGTCAACCGGGACAGCTCATGAAGCTTTCTTT
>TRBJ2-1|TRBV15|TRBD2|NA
CATSRKLAGSYNEQFF
TGTGCCACCAGCAGGAAACTAGCGGGATCCTACAATGAGCAGTTCTTC
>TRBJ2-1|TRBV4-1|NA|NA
CASSHGSTEQFF
TGCGCCAGCAGCCACGGTAGTACTGAGCAGTTCTTC
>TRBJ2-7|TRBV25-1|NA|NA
CASSPHAQYEQYF
TGTGCCAGCAGTCCCCACGCACAGTACGAGCAGTACTTC
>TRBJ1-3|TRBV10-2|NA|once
CASSESAQGLRGRNTIYF
TGCGCCAGCAGTGAGTCAGCGCAGGGGCTCCGAGGACGAAACACCATATATTTT
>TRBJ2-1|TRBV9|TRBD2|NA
CASSVDSGSSYNEQFF
TGTGCCAGCAGCGTAGATAGCGGGAGCTCCTACAATGAGCAGTTCTTC
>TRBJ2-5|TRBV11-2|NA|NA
CASSLEPAGIGETQYF
TGTGCCAGCAGCTTGGAGCCAGCGGGCATCGGGGAGACCCAGTACTTC
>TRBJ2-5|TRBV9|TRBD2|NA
CASSAGTSGSGGTQYF
TGTGCCAGCAGCGCGGGGACTAGCGGGAGTGGTGGGACCCAGTACTTC
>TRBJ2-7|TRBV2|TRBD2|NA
CASSLAGGIYEQYF
TGTGCCAGCTCTTTAGCGGGAGGAATTTACGAGCAGTACTTC
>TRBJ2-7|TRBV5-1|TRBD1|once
CASHGTGGTYEQYF
TGCGCCAGCCACGGGACAGGGGGAACCTACGAGCAGTACTTC
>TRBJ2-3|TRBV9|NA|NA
CASSVARTDTQYF
TGTGCCAGCAGCGTAGCTAGAACAGATACGCAGTATTTT
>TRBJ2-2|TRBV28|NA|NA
CASSLTGTGGELFF
TGTGCCAGCAGTTTGACGGGAACGGGCGGGGAGCTGTTTTTT
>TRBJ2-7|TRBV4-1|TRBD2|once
CASSQDSTSGEQYF
TGCGCCAGCAGCCAAGATTCGACTAGCGGCGAGCAGTACTTC
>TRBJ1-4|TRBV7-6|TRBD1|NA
CASSEDRNNEKLFF
TGTGCCAGCAGCGAGGACAGGAATAATGAAAAACTGTTTTTT
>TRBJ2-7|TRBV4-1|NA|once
CASSQAEGSDEQYF
TGCGCCAGCAGCCAGGCGGAGGGATCCGACGAGCAGTACTTC
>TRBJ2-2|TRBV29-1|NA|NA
CSVQQAFNTGELFF
TGCAGCGTTCAACAGGCCTTCAACACCGGGGAGCTGTTTTTT
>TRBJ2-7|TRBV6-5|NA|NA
CASRDLSLHEQYF
TGTGCCAGCAGGGACTTGAGCCTTCACGAGCAGTACTTC
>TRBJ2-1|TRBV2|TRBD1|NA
CASPTGGENEQFF
TGTGCCAGTCCGACAGGGGGAGAAAATGAGCAGTTCTTC
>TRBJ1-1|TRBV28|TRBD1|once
CASSQGQGAEAFF
TGTGCCAGCAGCCAAGGACAGGGGGCTGAAGCTTTCTTT
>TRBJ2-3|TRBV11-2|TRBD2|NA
CASSLIAGWSDTQYF
TGTGCCAGCAGCCTCATAGCGGGCTGGTCAGATACGCAGTATTTT
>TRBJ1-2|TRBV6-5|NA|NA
CASSYAGGLYGYTF
TGTGCCAGCAGTTACGCCGGGGGACTCTATGGCTACACCTTC
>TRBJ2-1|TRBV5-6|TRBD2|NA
CASSFRTSSYNEQFF
TGTGCCAGCAGCTTTCGGACTAGCTCCTACAATGAGCAGTTCTTC
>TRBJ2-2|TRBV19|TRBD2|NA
CASTPTSATTGELFF
TGTGCCAGTACCCCCACTAGCGCAACTACCGGGGAGCTGTTTTTT